This TCR beta chain was sequenced in a study of T cells in Graves' hyperthyroidism and ophthalmopathy. Researchers amplified the TCR beta CDR3 regions from RNA transcripts. The TCR CDR3 was amplified in a first-round RT-PCR using the HTBI primer set. TCRdb reprocessed the multiplex PCR reads via MiXCR and lists one record per CDR3 protein. The table shows about 500,000 distinct CDR3 sequences, with over 15% occurring only once. This CDR3 region has 16 residues. Germline V gene data show CDR1 as DFQATT and CDR2 as SNEGSKA (reference sequence). V was pared by 2 bases and J by 8 bases, with 21 bases between.

This TCR was recovered from a woman between 18 and 29 years old with Graves' hyperthyroidism. V is TRBV20-1 and J is TRBJ2-2; D is undetermined. Material for sequencing was blood. CDR3 coding DNA: TGCAGTGCTAGACAATCGCCTACCAAAGGTTCTGGGGAGCTGTTTTTT. Translated: CSARQSPTKGSGELFF.